This TCR beta chain is drawn from a study of identical twins. Broader study findings: Cord blood's abundant beta clonotypes had fewer insertions, unlike memory repertoires.

CDR1 and CDR2 (germline): LNHNV, YYDKDF (reference sequence). V lost 6 bases to trimming and J lost 5 bases, with 13 bases between them. The CDR3 is 14 amino acids. TCRdb re-called the 5' RACE reads through MiXCR, storing one row per CDR3 protein. The sample includes about 340,000 distinct CDR3 sequences, 9% to 15% of them seen just once. This clonotype was observed a handful of times. The antigen is unknown. These same data were also listed under a study on yellow fever vaccine responses in identical twins.

The sample was CD8+ T cells sorted from blood. The chain combines TRBV15 with TRBJ2-2; unclear D gene. This clonotype was sampled from a woman aged 18-29 years in good health. The CDR3 here is CATSQDILTGELFF. The CDR3 DNA is TGTGCCACCAGTCAAGATATCCTGACCGGGGAGCTGTTTTTT.